This T cell receptor (beta chain) stems from a study of cytotoxic CD8 clonotypes in ibrutinib-treated CLL (dated by TCRdb to the early 2020s). Background for the entire study: The cohort was composed of approximately 11 relapsed/refractory and around 15 treatment-naive patients; IGHV unmutated status was identified in 17 patients. Partial responses were observed in around 25 patients and complete responses in 2; after a median follow-up of around 68 months, remission was maintained in around 14 patients and progression was observed in roughly twelve. Response samples were taken after a median of 12 months on treatment, ranging from about 6 to 40 months. An average of roughly 250,000 productive templates and 94,082 productive rearrangements was obtained per sample. Cryopreserved peripheral blood mononuclear cells were obtained prior to treatment, at the time of response, and at either disease progression or sustained remission. Longitudinal samples were available for about 30% of the 86 trial participants. Every sample from remission and from progressive disease was obtained while the patients were still on ibrutinib.

Summary of the overall study and its limitations: Clonality rose at ibrutinib response, remained stable during sustained remission, and dropped back toward baseline at progression. Sampling times were not matched between patients in sustained remission and patients whose disease was progressing, and lymph node repertoires were not examined. Baseline clonality exceeded that of age-matched healthy donors and correlated strongly with circulating CD8+ T-cell counts. Public clonotypes were rare and either shrank or stayed stable during treatment, and the rise in clonality at ibrutinib response reflected expansion of private clonotypes.

For TCR beta library preparation, about 2 micrograms of genomic DNA was extracted from cryopreserved PBMCs. Longitudinal blood samples from CLL patients on ibrutinib monotherapy were analyzed using high-throughput TCR beta sequencing. The patients took part in an open-label, single-center phase 2 trial of ibrutinib monotherapy. Between the V and J ends, shortened by 5 bases and 2 bases respectively, the junction contains 22 bases. The CDR3 starts with the cysteine, ends with the phenylalanine, and has 18 residues. Only the CDR3 DNA is retained, 54 bases long and in frame from the first base. From the germline V gene, CDR1 is MRHNA and CDR2 is SNTAGT. A MiSeq instrument was used for deep resolution sequencing, which targeted depths ranging from 1 in 1 million up to 1 in 200,000 T cells, with coverage averaging 10x for each clonotype. The immunoSEQ hsTCRB Kit was used to generate the TCR beta libraries. In the original analysis: ImmunoSEQ Data Assistant and ImmunoSEQ Analyzer were used for data analysis, and V, D and J genes were assigned according to IMGT definitions. Clonality, with values ranging from 0 to 1, was calculated as one minus the normalized Shannon entropy of productive rearrangement frequencies. Only overrepresented clonotypes making up at least 0.05% of the repertoire of each patient were included in the public clonotype analysis. Repertoires from about a dozen age-matched healthy donors in immuneACCESS were used as clonality controls. Imported from immuneACCESS, the table was reduced by TCRdb to in-frame sequences with V and J called. These copies leave out some clones; in studies compared against another copy, an unresolved V gene accounts for under half, and the cause of the remainder is not known. The V and J calls and the clone size are those of that table, but D and trimming were determined from the DNA. For this sample the table gives 300,000 or so clones, of which about 64% were detected only once. The top ten constitute 5% to 6.5% of the sample.

Notes on this clone: Which antigen it targets is not known. It has no much larger one-base neighbor in the sample; base qualities were not kept.

The rearrangement combines TRBV6-4 with TRBJ2-4; tentative D gene TRBD2, with 5 bases matching. This sample comprised PBMCs, obtained after 36 months of ibrutinib treatment. The sequence derives from a human donor with chronic lymphocytic leukemia. The encoded CDR3 is CASSHASGRFMPKNIQYF. The DNA sequence is as follows: TGTGCCAGCAGTCACGCGAGCGGTCGCTTTATGCCCAAAAACATTCAGTACTTC.